These 14 T cell receptor beta chains were sequenced from one sample in a study of spatial heterogeneity in lung cancer. As to time point: sample taken at primary tumor resection. TCRdb re-analysed the 5' RACE reads in MiXCR, keeping a single row per CDR3 protein. This table has 30,000 to 40,000 distinct CDR3 sequences, around 3.1% appearing once. Source: normal lung tissue next to the tumor, taken at surgery. Receptors were obtained from a male donor with early-stage non-small cell lung cancer.

This clonotype has a count of ten or more. The genes are TRBV11-2 and TRBJ2-3; D call uncertain. Trimming cost V 7 bases and J 3 bases, with 8 bases left between them. Per germline, CDR1 SGHAT and CDR2 FQNNGV. The CDR3 extends over 12 amino acids. CDR3 bases: TGTGCCAGCAAGGAGAGTACAGATACGCAGTATTTT. Translating gives CASKESTDTQYF.

This clonotype turned up a few times. The rearrangement joins TRBV7-2 to TRBJ1-3, with 10 bases lining up with TRBD1. Germline V CDR1 and CDR2: SGHTA, FQGNSA. The CDR3 is made up of 16 amino acids. V shed 5 bases and J 1 base; nucleotides not matched to a gene: 5. CDR3 residues: CASSGRDRGSGNTIYF. For the CDR3, the DNA is TGTGCCAGCAGCGGACGGGACAGGGGATCTGGAAACACCATATATTTT.

In this sample, this clonotype turned up many times. This sequence joins TRBV15 and TRBJ2-5, with D unresolved. Germline V gene data show CDR1 as LNHNV and CDR2 as YYDKDF (reference sequence). Trimming took off 3 bases at V and 7 bases at J, with 21 bases between the two ends. The CDR3 sequence is 16 residues long. The CDR3 protein is CATSSTFDPVGGTQYF. In DNA form, the CDR3 reads TGTGCCACCAGCAGCACCTTTGACCCGGTTGGCGGGACCCAGTACTTC.

This clonotype was recorded many times. The chain couples TRBV28 to TRBJ2-5; D is uncertain. This CDR3 comprises 11 residues. Germline-derived CDR1 and CDR2 are MDHEN and SYDVKM. Trimming stripped 1 base from V and 5 bases from J, with 2 bases between. The DNA for the CDR3 is TGTGCCAGCAGTTTATATGAGACCCAGTACTTC. This translates into CASSLYETQYF.

This clonotype was found many times. The genes are TRBV5-5 and TRBJ2-1, with D unresolved. The germline V and J ends were trimmed by 3 bases and 0 bases, with 4 bases remaining between them. In germline, CDR1 is SGHKS, CDR2 YYEKEE (reference sequence). The CDR3 has 13 residues. For the CDR3, the DNA is TGTGCCAGCAGCTCGAACTCCTACAATGAGCAGTTCTTC. Translating gives CASSSNSYNEQFF.

This clonotype was recorded many times. The rearrangement uses TRBV29-1 and TRBJ2-3, with D unclear. Germline loops: CDR1 SQVTM, CDR2 ANQGSEA. The CDR3 is 12 amino acids. V was shortened by 5 bases and J by 5 bases, with 11 bases between the two germline ends. The CDR3 spells CSVRLDGDTQYF. DNA of the CDR3: TGCAGCGTTCGGTTAGACGGAGATACGCAGTATTTT.

In this sample, this clonotype turned up many times. The rearrangement uses TRBV20-1 and TRBJ1-2, with 8 bases identical to TRBD1. The ends lost 3 bases at V and 4 bases at J; junction bases unmatched: 7. The CDR3 is 14 amino acids. The germline gives CDR1 DFQATT, CDR2 SNEGSKA (reference sequence). In nucleotides, the CDR3 is TGCAGTGCTAGCCGCACTGACAGGGGCTATGGCTACACCTTC. It yields the protein CSASRTDRGYGYTF.

There are many counts of this clonotype. This rearrangement joins TRBV6-2 or TRBV6-3 to TRBJ2-7, with TRBD1 matching 8 bases. J lost 0 bases, V lost 7 bases, and 5 bases had no gene match. The germline CDR1 and CDR2 sequences are MNHEY and SVGEGT. The CDR3 has 14 residues. The CDR3 loop reads CASTRTGISYEQYF. The CDR3 DNA sequence: TGTGCCAGCACCCGGACAGGGATCTCCTACGAGCAGTACTTC.

This clonotype was detected ten times or more. The rearrangement uses TRBV5-1 and TRBJ2-3; TRBD2 agrees at 14 bases. CDR1 SGHRS and CDR2 YFSETQ come from the germline V gene. This CDR3 comprises 17 residues. Trimming removed 5 bases from V and 5 bases from J; junction bases left unmatched: 10. The CDR3 DNA reads TGCGCCAGCAGTCAAGCCGGGACTAGCGGGAGTGTAGATACGCAGTATTTT. Its protein is CASSQAGTSGSVDTQYF.

This clonotype was observed at least ten times. V usage is TRBV2 and J usage is TRBJ1-5; no clear D. Trimming removed 7 bases from V and 0 bases from J, with 13 bases in between. CDR1 is SNHLY and CDR2 is FYNNEI in the germline V gene. CDR3 size: 15 residues. The CDR3 is CASTRTRYSNQPQHF. The DNA for the CDR3 is TGTGCCAGCACTCGGACGCGCTATAGCAATCAGCCCCAGCATTTT.

This clonotype was detected many times. The chain has TRBV11-2 and TRBJ2-1, with TRBD1 identical over 7 bases. CDR3 length: 15 amino acids. J lost 4 bases, V lost 2 bases, and 5 bases had no gene match. CDR1 is SGHAT, CDR2 FQNNGV, per germline. This chain's CDR3 is CASSLRTGNYNEQFF. In nucleotides, the CDR3 is TGTGCCAGCAGCTTAAGGACAGGAAATTACAATGAGCAGTTCTTC.

This clonotype was found many times. This sequence joins TRBV7-2 and TRBJ1-1; the D is unclear. The CDR3 consists of 13 residues. The V gene lost 0 bases and the J gene lost 7 bases, with 9 bases spanning the gap. Per germline, CDR1 SGHTA and CDR2 FQGNSA. The CDR3 sequence: CASSLARHVEAFF. CDR3 coding DNA: TGTGCCAGCAGCTTAGCGAGGCATGTTGAAGCTTTCTTT. The variable domain in full, with the rest retrieved from reference TRBV7-2 and TRBJ1-1, is GAGVSQSPSNKVTEKGKDVELRCDPISGHTALYWYRQSLGQGLEFLIYFQGNSAPDKSGLPSDRFSAERTGGSVSTLTIQRTQQEDSAVYLCASSLARHVEAFFGQGTRLTVV.

This clonotype came up a few times. The V call is TRBV7-6, the J call TRBJ2-7; possibly TRBD2 for D (5 bases). CDR1 is SGHVS, CDR2 FNYEAQ, per germline. Trimming took off 1 base at V and 7 bases at J, with 14 bases between the two ends. The CDR3 extends over 14 amino acids. CDR3 bases: TGTGCCAGCAGCTTAGAAGGGAGAATAGAAGAGCAGTACTTC. Encoded protein: CASSLEGRIEEQYF.

In this sample, this clonotype turned up many times. The chain employs TRBV7-2 and TRBJ2-2; D is ambiguous. CDR1 and CDR2 (germline): SGHTA, FQGNSA. The CDR3 length is 15 residues. Trimming removed 5 bases at V and 8 bases at J, with 18 bases between. DNA of the CDR3: TGTGCCAGCAGCCTCACCCTTCAGGCCCTGGGGGAGCTGTTTTTT. This gives the protein CASSLTLQALGELFF.